This T cell receptor (beta chain) derives from a study of identical twins. TCRdb recomputed calls from the 5' RACE reads with MiXCR, one row per CDR3 protein. The repertoire holds around 450,000 distinct CDR3 sequences, with around 14% as singletons. With V trimmed by 2 bases and J by 5 bases, 3 bases remained unmatched. CDR1 MNHEY and CDR2 SVGAGI come from the germline V gene. The CDR3 has 13 amino acids. In its sample, this clonotype was seen a few times. The data were also submitted as part of a second study, on yellow fever vaccine responses in identical twins.

This receptor was identified in a woman younger than 35 in good health. Sequenced sample: CD4+ T cells sorted from blood. The chain employs TRBV6-5 and TRBJ2-7; 7 nucleotides match TRBD2. DNA for the CDR3: TGTGCCAGCAGTTACCTGGGAGGGGACGAGCAGTACTTC. The encoded protein is CASSYLGGDEQYF.